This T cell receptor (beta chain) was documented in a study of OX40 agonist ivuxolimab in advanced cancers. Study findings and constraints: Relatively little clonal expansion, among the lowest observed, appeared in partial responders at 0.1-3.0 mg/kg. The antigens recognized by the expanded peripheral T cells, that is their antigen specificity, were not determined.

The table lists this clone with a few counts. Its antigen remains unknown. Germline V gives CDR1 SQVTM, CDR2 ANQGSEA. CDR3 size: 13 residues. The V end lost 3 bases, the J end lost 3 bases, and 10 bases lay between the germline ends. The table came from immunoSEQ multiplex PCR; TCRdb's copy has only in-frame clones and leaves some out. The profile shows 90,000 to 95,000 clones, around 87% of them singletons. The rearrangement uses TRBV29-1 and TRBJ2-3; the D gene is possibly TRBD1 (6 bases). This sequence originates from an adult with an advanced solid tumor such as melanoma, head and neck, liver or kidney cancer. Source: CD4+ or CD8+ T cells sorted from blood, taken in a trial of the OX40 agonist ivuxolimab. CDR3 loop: CSVDKGETDTQYF. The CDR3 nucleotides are TGCAGCGTTGATAAGGGGGAGACAGATACGCAGTATTTT.